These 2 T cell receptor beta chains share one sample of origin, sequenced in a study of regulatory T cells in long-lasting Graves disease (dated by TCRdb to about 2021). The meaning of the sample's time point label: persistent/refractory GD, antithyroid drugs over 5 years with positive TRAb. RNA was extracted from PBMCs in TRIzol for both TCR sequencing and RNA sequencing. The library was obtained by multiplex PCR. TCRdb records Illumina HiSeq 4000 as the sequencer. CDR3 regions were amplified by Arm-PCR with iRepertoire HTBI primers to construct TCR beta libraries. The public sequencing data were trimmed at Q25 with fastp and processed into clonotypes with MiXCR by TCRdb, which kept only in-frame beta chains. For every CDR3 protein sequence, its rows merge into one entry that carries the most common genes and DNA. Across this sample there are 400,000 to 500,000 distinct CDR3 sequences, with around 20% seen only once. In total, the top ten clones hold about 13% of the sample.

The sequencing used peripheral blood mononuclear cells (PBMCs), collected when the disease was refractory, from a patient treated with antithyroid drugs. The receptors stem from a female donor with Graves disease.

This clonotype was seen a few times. CDR3 sequence (DNA): TGTGCCAGCAGCTGGGGGACTAGCGGAAACATTCAGTACTTC. It translates to CASSWGTSGNIQYF. The V and J genes are TRBV7-2 and TRBJ2-4; the match to TRBD2 covers 11 bases. In germline, CDR1 is SGHTA, CDR2 FQGNSA. After removal of 4 bases from V and 6 bases from J, the junction contained 2 bases not matched to a gene. This CDR3 has 14 amino acids.

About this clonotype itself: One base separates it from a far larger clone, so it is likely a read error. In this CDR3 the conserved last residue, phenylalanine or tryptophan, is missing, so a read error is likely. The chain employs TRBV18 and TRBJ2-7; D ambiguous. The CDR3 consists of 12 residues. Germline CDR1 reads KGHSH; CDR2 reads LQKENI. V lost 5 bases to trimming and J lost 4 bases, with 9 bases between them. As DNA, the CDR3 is TGTGCCAGCTCATCAACTCTTTACGAGCAGTACCTC. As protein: CASSSTLYEQYL.